Shown below are 11 T cell receptor beta chains from a single sample sequenced in a study of blood T cell repertoires in COVID-19. The protocol was immunoSEQ multiplex PCR, while the TCRdb copy is restricted to in-frame clones and leaves out a portion. The data hold 200,000 to 300,000 clones, with roughly 85% observed a single time. The sample taken for sequencing was PBMCs or T cells enriched from blood (not recorded which). The receptor set was obtained from a woman between 40 and 55 years old who had been exposed to COVID-19.

The rearrangement links TRBV7-2 to TRBJ1-2; TRBD1 aligns across 7 bases. The CDR3 runs 14 residues. Germline CDR1 and CDR2: SGHTA and FQGNSA. The trim removed 5 bases at V and 5 bases at J, leaving 8 bases unmatched. DNA for the CDR3: TGTGCCAGCAGCCCGGGACAGCGCTTATATGGCTACACCTTC. It yields the protein CASSPGQRLYGYTF.

The chain employs TRBV6-5 and TRBJ2-7; 12 nucleotides align to TRBD1. Trimming removed 8 bases from V and 3 bases from J; junction bases left unmatched: 5. CDR1 is MNHEY and CDR2 is SVGAGI in the germline V gene. The CDR3 extends over 14 amino acids. The CDR3 nucleotides are TGTGCCAGCGGCCGGGACAGGGGGCTCTACGAGCAGTACTTC. It specifies CASGRDRGLYEQYF.

This chain links TRBV7-9 with TRBJ1-2; D possibly corresponds to TRBD1 (5 bases). Germline lookup yields CDR1 SEHNR and CDR2 FQNEAQ (reference sequence). CDR3 length: 14 amino acids. Trimming shortened V by 1 base and J by 1 base, and 7 bases separated the two germline ends. CDR3 residues: CASSLEDNNYGYTF. The CDR3 coding sequence is TGTGCCAGCAGCTTAGAGGACAATAACTATGGCTACACCTTC.

The genes are TRBV4-1 and TRBJ2-5; a weak D match, TRBD2 (5 bases). The germline gives CDR1 MGHRA, CDR2 YSYEKL. The CDR3 contains 14 residues. Deletions cut 3 bases from V and 5 bases from J, with 13 bases between. The CDR3 sequence: CASSQLPGKETQYF. The CDR3 DNA reads as TGCGCCAGCAGCCAGCTTCCGGGAAAGGAGACCCAGTACTTC.

The chain employs TRBV6-1 and TRBJ1-1; D remains ambiguous. Trimming took 3 bases from V and 5 from J, leaving 16 bases between them. This CDR3 comprises 15 residues. Germline V CDR1 and CDR2: MNHNS, SASEGT. The CDR3 loop is CASSESRSIGTEAFF. In DNA form, the CDR3 reads TGTGCCAGCAGTGAGTCGAGGTCCATCGGGACTGAAGCTTTCTTT.

The rearrangement joins TRBV6-1 to TRBJ2-7; D perhaps matches TRBD1 (6 bases). V gave up 3 bases and J gave up 4 bases, with 10 bases separating them. The CDR3 contains 13 residues. The germline gives CDR1 MNHNS, CDR2 SASEGT. CDR3 coding DNA: TGTGCCAGCAGTGAGAGGCAGGGGTACGAGCAGTACTTC. Amino acid sequence: CASSERQGYEQYF.

J is TRBJ1-2 and V is TRBV5-1; 7 bases align to TRBD1. Germline trimming cut 2 bases from V and 0 bases from J; bases unmatched to any gene: 4. CDR1 and CDR2 from the germline V gene are SGHRS and YFSETQ. The CDR3 totals 15 residues. CDR3 in amino acids: CASSLSGGSNYGYTF. The CDR3 DNA follows: TGCGCCAGCAGCTTATCAGGGGGTTCTAACTATGGCTACACCTTC.

The CDR3 is CSVKQGYNSPLHF. The CDR3 DNA follows: TGCAGCGTTAAACAGGGGTATAATTCACCCCTCCACTTT. This rearrangement joins TRBV29-1 to TRBJ1-6; TRBD1 matches 7 bases. Unmatched junction bases numbered 2, after V lost 5 bases and J lost 4 bases. The germline CDR1 and CDR2 sequences are SQVTM and ANQGSEA. The CDR3 is 13 amino acids.

The chain is built from TRBV5-1 and TRBJ2-7, with 10 bases lining up with TRBD2. The CDR3 loop spans 16 amino acids. V trimming: 5 bases; J trimming: 2 bases; junction bases outside the gene matches: 10. Per germline, CDR1 SGHRS and CDR2 YFSETQ. CDR3 in amino acids: CASRRAELAGAYEQYF. For the CDR3, the DNA is TGCGCCAGCAGACGGGCGGAGCTAGCGGGGGCCTACGAGCAGTACTTC. Filled out from reference TRBV5-1 and TRBJ2-7, the complete variable domain reads KAGVTQTPRYLIKTRGQQVTLSCSPISGHRSVSWYQQTPGQGLQFLFEYFSETQRNKGNFPGRFSGRQFSNSRSEMNVSTLELGDSALYLCASRRAELAGAYEQYFGPGTRLTVT.

V usage is TRBV5-1 and J usage is TRBJ2-2; possibly TRBD1 for D (5 bases). CDR1 is SGHRS, CDR2 YFSETQ, per germline. Deletions cut 4 bases from V and 4 bases from J, with 17 bases between. The CDR3 spans 16 residues. The CDR3 DNA is TGCGCCAGCAGCGGAACCAGGGATAGGGGCACCGGGGAGCTGTTTTTT. Its translation: CASSGTRDRGTGELFF.

The chain combines TRBV19 with TRBJ2-7; TRBD1 matches 11 bases. The CDR3 runs 14 residues. Germline CDR1 and CDR2: LNHDA and SQIVND (reference sequence). V dropped 9 bases and J dropped 3; count of bases not matched to a gene: 7. CDR3 sequence (DNA): TGTGCCAGCGATGCCGGGACAGGGGGCTACGAGCAGTACTTC. This codes for CASDAGTGGYEQYF.